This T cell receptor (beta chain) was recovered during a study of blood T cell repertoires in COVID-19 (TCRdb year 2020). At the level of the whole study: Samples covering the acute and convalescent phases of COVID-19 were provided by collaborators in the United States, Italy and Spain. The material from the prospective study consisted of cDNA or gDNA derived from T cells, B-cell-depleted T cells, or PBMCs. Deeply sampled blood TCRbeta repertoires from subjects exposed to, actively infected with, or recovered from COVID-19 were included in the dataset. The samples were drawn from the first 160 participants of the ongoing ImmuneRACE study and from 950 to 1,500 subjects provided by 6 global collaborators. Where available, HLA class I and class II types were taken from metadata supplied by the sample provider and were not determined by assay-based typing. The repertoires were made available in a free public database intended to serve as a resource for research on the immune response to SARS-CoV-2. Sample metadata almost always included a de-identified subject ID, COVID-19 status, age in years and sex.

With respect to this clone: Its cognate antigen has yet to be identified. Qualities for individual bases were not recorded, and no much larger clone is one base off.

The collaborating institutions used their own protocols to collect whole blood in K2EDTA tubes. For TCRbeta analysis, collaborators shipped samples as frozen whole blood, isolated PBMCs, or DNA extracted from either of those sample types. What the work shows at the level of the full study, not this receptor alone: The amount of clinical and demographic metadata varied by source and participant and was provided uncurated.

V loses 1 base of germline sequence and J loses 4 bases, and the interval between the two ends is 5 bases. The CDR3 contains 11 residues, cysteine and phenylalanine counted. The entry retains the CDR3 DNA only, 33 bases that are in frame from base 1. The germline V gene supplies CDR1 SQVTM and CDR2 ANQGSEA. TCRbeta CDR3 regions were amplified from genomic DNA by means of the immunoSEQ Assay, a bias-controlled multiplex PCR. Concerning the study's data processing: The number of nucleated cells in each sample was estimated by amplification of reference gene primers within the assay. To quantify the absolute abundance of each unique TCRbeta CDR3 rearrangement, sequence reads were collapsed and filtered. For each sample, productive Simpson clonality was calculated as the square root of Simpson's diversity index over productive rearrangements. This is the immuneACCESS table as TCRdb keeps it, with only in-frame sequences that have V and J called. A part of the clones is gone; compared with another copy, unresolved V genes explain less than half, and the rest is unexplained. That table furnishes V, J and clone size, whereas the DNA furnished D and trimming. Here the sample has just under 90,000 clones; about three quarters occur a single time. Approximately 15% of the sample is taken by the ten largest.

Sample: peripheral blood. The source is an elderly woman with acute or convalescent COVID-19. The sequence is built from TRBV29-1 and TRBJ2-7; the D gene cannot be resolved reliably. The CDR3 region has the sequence CSVEGAYEQYF. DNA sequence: TGCAGCGTTGAAGGGGCTTACGAGCAGTACTTC.